These 18 T cell receptor beta chains came from one sample sequenced in a study of shared clonotypes between healthy human individuals. Clones were read by immunoSEQ multiplex PCR, and TCRdb kept only the in-frame ones, dropping some. Of about 450,000 clones in the sample, 70% to 80% are singletons; the top ten hold over 10%. The sequenced sample consisted of PBMCs. The receptors come from a middle-aged woman in good health. Some clones in this sample may be carry-over from other donors' samples.

This clone was counted a few times. The chain carries TRBV18 and TRBJ1-1; D unresolved. Germline V CDR1 and CDR2: KGHSH, LQKENI. The V end lost 2 bases, the J end lost 0 bases, and 10 bases lay between the germline ends. This CDR3 is built from 15 residues. The CDR3 DNA reads as TGTGCCAGCTCACCAGGGCTTGCCATGAACACTGAAGCTTTCTTT. As protein: CASSPGLAMNTEAFF.

The chain joins TRBV30 to TRBJ2-2; D tentatively reads TRBD1 or TRBD2 (5 bases each). CDR1 is GTSNPN, CDR2 SVGIG, per germline (reference sequence). With 3 bases removed from V and 2 bases from J, the gap between germline ends came to 7 bases. CDR3 length equals 13 residues. In nucleotides, the CDR3 is TGTGCCTGGAGGGGGGAAAACACCGGGGAGCTGTTTTTT. Its translation is CAWRGENTGELFF.

This clone was seen a handful of times. The chain has TRBV6-6 and TRBJ2-7; TRBD1 aligns across 7 bases. CDR3 length: 14 residues. With V trimmed by 0 bases and J by 4 bases, 3 bases remained unmatched. CDR1 MNHNY and CDR2 SVGAGI come from the germline V gene (reference sequence). The CDR3, as DNA: TGTGCCAGCAGTTACTCGGACAGGCTTTACGAGCAGTACTTC. It codes for CASSYSDRLYEQYF.

This chain connects TRBV7-9 to TRBJ2-1, with 7 nucleotides matching TRBD2. The CDR3 covers 15 residues. With V trimmed by 6 bases and J by 8 bases, 13 bases remained unmatched. In germline, CDR1 is SEHNR, CDR2 FQNEAQ (reference sequence). The CDR3, as DNA: TGTGCCAGCAGTTTCCCGGGTAGCGGGTGGTATGAGCAGTTCTTC. It encodes CASSFPGSGWYEQFF.

The chain combines TRBV11-2 with TRBJ2-5, with TRBD1 matching 9 bases. The CDR3 runs to 14 residues. J was trimmed by 4 bases and V by 7 bases; bases with no gene match: 7. CDR1 is SGHAT, CDR2 FQNNGV, per germline. CDR3 DNA sequence: TGTGCCAGCACCCCCACGACAGGGGGAGAGACCCAGTACTTC. Protein product: CASTPTTGGETQYF.

The genes are TRBV18 and TRBJ1-1; 7 nucleotides agree with TRBD1. Germline lookup yields CDR1 KGHSH and CDR2 LQKENI. This CDR3 has 18 residues. Losses at the gene ends were 2 bases for V and 0 bases for J; bases not matched to a gene: 12. CDR3 nucleotides: TGTGCCAGCTCACCAAGTGGAGGGGGCCTACCCATGAACACTGAAGCTTTCTTT. As protein: CASSPSGGGLPMNTEAFF. The full variable domain, with the rest looked up from reference TRBV18 and TRBJ1-1, is NAGVMQNPRHLVRRRGQEARLRCSPMKGHSHVYWYRQLPEEGLKFMVYLQKENIIDESGMPKERFSAEFPKEGPSILRIQQVVRGDSAAYFCASSPSGGGLPMNTEAFFGQGTRLTVV.

This sequence joins TRBV7-2 and TRBJ1-2; possible D gene TRBD1, 6 bases. Per the germline V gene, CDR1 is SGHTA and CDR2 is FQGNSA. V was cut by 5 bases and J by 4 bases, with 14 bases left in between. The CDR3 sequence is 14 residues long. CDR3: CASSPGHRFYGYTF. As DNA, the CDR3 is TGTGCCAGCAGCCCGGGACATCGTTTCTATGGCTACACCTTC.

This rearrangement joins TRBV18 to TRBJ1-2; TRBD1 agrees at 11 bases. Germline-derived CDR1 and CDR2 are KGHSH and LQKENI. V trimming: 6 bases; J trimming: 2 bases; junction bases outside the gene matches: 8. The CDR3 length is 16 residues. The CDR3 bases are TGTGCCAGCTCCCCTGGACAGGGGGCGGACAACTATGGCTACACCTTC. It encodes CASSPGQGADNYGYTF.

This chain joins TRBV10-3 and TRBJ1-1; D gene unclear. Germline lookup yields CDR1 ENHRY and CDR2 SYGVKD. The CDR3 consists of 13 residues. The V end was cut by 7 bases, the J end by 2 bases, with 11 bases between. The CDR3 reads CAIKFSINTEAFF. CDR3 DNA sequence: TGTGCCATCAAATTCAGCATCAACACTGAAGCTTTCTTT.

The rearrangement joins TRBV7-9 to TRBJ2-7; D perhaps matches TRBD1 (5 bases). Deletions cut 3 bases from V and 0 bases from J, with 12 bases between. Looked up from germline, CDR1 is SEHNR and CDR2 is FQNEAQ (reference sequence). This CDR3 spans 15 amino acids. The CDR3 protein is CASSLERTSSYEQYF. CDR3 nucleotide sequence: TGTGCCAGCAGCTTGGAAAGGACAAGCTCCTACGAGCAGTACTTC.

The V gene is TRBV25-1, the J gene TRBJ1-2, with 9 bases aligning to TRBD1. Trimming cost V 4 bases and J 5 bases; bases outside gene matches: 8. The CDR3 has 15 amino acids. CDR1 and CDR2 from the germline V gene are MGHDK and SYGVNS. The CDR3 coding sequence is TGTGCCAGCAGTGGGGAAAACAGGGGGCTTTATGGCTACACCTTC. Its protein is CASSGENRGLYGYTF.

This clone was seen only a few times. The rearrangement uses TRBV19 and TRBJ2-7; 10 bases match TRBD2. Trimming at V came to 10 bases and at J to 3 bases, leaving 3 bases not matched to a gene. The CDR3 length is 12 residues. CDR1 and CDR2 (germline): LNHDA, SQIVND (reference sequence). CDR3 in DNA: TGTGCCACCGCTAGCGGGAGCTACGAGCAGTACTTC. The encoded protein is CATASGSYEQYF.

The sample holds one count of this clone. It differs at one base from a far larger clone, so likely a read error. This rearrangement joins TRBV2 to TRBJ1-5, with D uncertain. The germline V gene encodes CDR1 SNHLY and CDR2 FYNNEI. This CDR3 has 13 amino acids. The CDR3 DNA follows: TGTGCCAGCAGTGACATTAGCAATCAGCCCCAGCGTTTT. This encodes CASSDISNQPQRF.

In the case of this clone: A far larger clone is only one base removed, so a read error is likely. The J gene is TRBJ1-5, the V gene TRBV9, with D hard to call. Trimming shortened V by 4 bases and J by 0 bases, and 5 bases separated the two germline ends. The V gene's germline CDR1 is SGDLS and CDR2 YYNGEE. This CDR3 is built from 13 residues. This CDR3 reads CASSRDSNQPQHF. For the CDR3, the DNA is TGTGCCAGCAGCAGAGATAGCAATCAGCCCCAGCATTTT.

The V and J genes are TRBV27 and TRBJ2-5; D is possibly TRBD2 (6 bases). Trimming took off 5 bases at V and 0 bases at J, with 10 bases between the two ends. This CDR3 region has 14 residues. Germline CDR1 reads MNHEY; CDR2 reads SMNVEV (reference sequence). The CDR3 bases are TGTGCCAGCAGTCCCGGGACTGACCAAGAGACCCAGTACTTC. This sequence encodes CASSPGTDQETQYF.

The chain couples TRBV6-5 to TRBJ1-5; D is ambiguous. V was cut by 0 bases and J by 12 bases, with 12 bases left in between. The CDR3 runs to 13 residues. In germline, CDR1 is MNHEY, CDR2 SVGAGI. The CDR3 sequence is CASSYSGNLDQHF. CDR3 nucleotide sequence: TGTGCCAGCAGTTACTCCGGGAATCTAGACCAGCATTTT.

The rearrangement joins TRBV7-2 to TRBJ1-5; a weak D match, TRBD1 (5 bases). The CDR3 runs to 14 residues. Between the trimmed V and J ends, which lost 1 base and 10 bases, there was a span of 14 bases. From germline, CDR1 is SGHTA and CDR2 FQGNSA. CDR3 nucleotides: TGTGCCAGCAGCTTAGGGGGGTTCAATGATCCCCAGCATTTT. Its protein is CASSLGGFNDPQHF.

This sequence joins TRBV13 and TRBJ1-2; D possibly corresponds to TRBD1 (5 bases). Deletions cut 8 bases from V and 0 bases from J, with 16 bases between. The CDR3 is 15 residues long. CDR1 is PRHDT, CDR2 FYEKMQ, per germline (reference sequence). CDR3 sequence: CASALRDGTNYGYTF. CDR3 coding DNA: TGTGCCAGCGCTCTTCGGGACGGAACTAACTATGGCTACACCTTC. Supplemented by reference TRBV13 and TRBJ1-2, the full variable domain reads AAGVIQSPRHLIKEKRETATLKCYPIPRHDTVYWYQQGPGQDPQFLISFYEKMQSDKGSIPDRFSAQQFSDYHSELNMSSLELGDSALYFCASALRDGTNYGYTFGSGTRLTVV.